The 3 T cell receptor beta chains listed next were all sequenced from one sample in a study of blood T cell repertoires in COVID-19 (dated by TCRdb to the early 2020s). To prepare the library, the immunoSEQ multiplex PCR assay was applied. TCRdb limited this immuneACCESS table to in-frame rearrangements with V and J called. A share of clones is missing; checked studies link under half to unresolved V genes, and the rest is unexplained. This sample gives about 130,000 clones in total; around 88% of them show up just once. Together, the top ten hold about 9.4% of the sample. Source material: peripheral blood. These receptors all come from a man between 50 and 59 years old with acute or convalescent COVID-19.

CDR3 loop: CSVLKLSGGSYEQYF. CDR3 coding DNA: TGCAGCGTTCTGAAGCTCTCGGGGGGGTCCTACGAGCAGTACTTC. The V gene is TRBV29-1, the J gene TRBJ2-7, with 8 bases that match TRBD2. Germline V CDR1 and CDR2: SQVTM, ANQGSEA. This CDR3 spans 15 amino acids. V trimming: 5 bases; J trimming: 1 base; junction bases outside the gene matches: 10.

This clone appeared a single time. The chain combines TRBV28 with TRBJ1-5, with 7 bases fitting TRBD1. CDR1 is MDHEN, CDR2 SYDVKM, per germline. V gave up 6 bases and J gave up 7 bases; unmatched junction bases: 21. The CDR3 spans 18 residues. In DNA form, the CDR3 reads TGTGCCAGCAGCACGCCCCCCCGACAGGGAAGAGGCGAACAGCCCCAGCATTTT. This translates into CASSTPPRQGRGEQPQHF.

This chain links TRBV3-1 (or the pseudogene TRBV3-2) with TRBJ1-2; D possibly corresponds to TRBD1 (5 bases). The germline V gene has CDR1 LGHDT and CDR2 YNNKEL (reference sequence). V dropped 4 bases and J dropped 8 bases, with 8 bases sitting between them. This CDR3 has 11 amino acids. This CDR3 reads CASSREGGYTF. DNA for the CDR3: TGTGCCAGCAGCCGGGAGGGGGGCTACACCTTC.